These 4 T cell receptor beta chains were all obtained from the same sample, sequenced in a study of T cells in Graves' hyperthyroidism and ophthalmopathy. RNA transcripts provided the source from which TCR beta CDR3 regions were amplified. The primer set for the first-round RT-PCR of the TCR CDR3 was HTBI. Each CDR3 protein gets one entry after TCRdb re-called the multiplex PCR reads with MiXCR. Altogether about 840,000 distinct CDR3 sequences are present, around 39% being singletons, with the ten largest covering more than 7%. Sequencing input: blood. Receptor source: a man between 18 and 35 years old with Graves' hyperthyroidism.

At least ten counts were recorded for this clonotype. This sequence joins TRBV29-1 and TRBJ2-5; 7 nucleotides line up with TRBD2. V was clipped by 1 base and J by 1 base; unmatched bases: 3. The CDR3 runs 14 residues. Germline V lookup: CDR1 SQVTM, CDR2 ANQGSEA. CDR3 protein: CSVEALAVQETQYF. The CDR3 region has the DNA TGCAGCGTTGAAGCCCTAGCGGTCCAAGAGACCCAGTACTTC. Complete variable domain (other parts from reference TRBV29-1 and TRBJ2-5): SAVISQKPSRDICQRGTSLTIQCQVDSQVTMMFWYRQQPGQSLTLIATANQGSEATYESGFVIDKFPISRPNLTFSTLTVSNMSPEDSSIYLCSVEALAVQETQYFGPGTRLLVL.

With regard to this clonotype: A far larger clone differs by one base, so this is likely a read error. This rearrangement joins TRBV19 to TRBJ1-5; TRBD1 is a possible D gene (5 bases). The CDR3 runs 13 residues. CDR1 LNHDA and CDR2 SQIVND come from the germline V gene (reference sequence). Deletions cut 7 bases from V and 5 bases from J, with 12 bases between. DNA of the CDR3: TGTGCCAGTAATCAGCAGGGTGATCAGCCCCAGCATTTT. Its protein product is CASNQQGDQPQHF.

In regard to this clonotype: The junction departs from the called germline gene at one end, perhaps through a read error. The gene calls are TRBV7-2 and TRBJ2-7; maybe TRBD2 (6 bases). The DNA end lines up better with TRBJ2-5; the J call may be wrong. Germline lookup yields CDR1 SGHTA and CDR2 FQGNSA. The CDR3 runs 14 residues. The CDR3 loop is CAGSLERRGGTQYF. In nucleotides, the CDR3 is TGTGCCGGCAGCTTAGAGAGGCGGGGCGGGACCCAGTACTTC.

This clonotype occurred a few times. CDR3 nucleotides: TGTGCCATCACGGGACGGCCCACCGGGGAGCTGTTTTTT. This sequence encodes CAITGRPTGELFF. The rearrangement joins TRBV10-3 to TRBJ2-2, with D possibly called TRBD1 or TRBD2 (5 bases each). V gave up 7 bases and J gave up 4 bases, with 10 bases separating them. The germline V gene has CDR1 ENHRY and CDR2 SYGVKD. This CDR3 comprises 13 residues.